A single sample gave rise to the 17 T cell receptor beta chains below, sequenced in a study of blood T cell repertoires in COVID-19. Method: immunoSEQ multiplex PCR; TCRdb's copy keeps in-frame clones and lacks some. The data hold about 140,000 clones, with about 90% observed a single time. The specimen sequenced was peripheral blood. The source of these receptors is a woman of 80 years or more with acute or convalescent COVID-19.

The chain uses TRBV19 and TRBJ2-1; 10 bases match TRBD2. This CDR3 is 16 amino acids long. With 0 bases clipped from V and 4 bases from J, the junction kept 3 bases outside the gene matches. Germline V gene lookup returns CDR1 LNHDA and CDR2 SQIVND (reference sequence). CDR3 amino acids: CASSIDGAGGYNEQFF. The CDR3 nucleotides read TGTGCCAGTAGTATAGATGGAGCGGGGGGGTACAATGAGCAGTTCTTC. Together with reference TRBV19 and TRBJ2-1, the CDR3 gives the full variable domain: DGGITQSPKYLFRKEGQNVTLSCEQNLNHDAMYWYRQDPGQGLRLIYYSQIVNDFQKGDIAEGYSVSREKKESFPLTVTSAQKNPTAFYLCASSIDGAGGYNEQFFGPGTRLTVL.

V gene TRBV2 combines with J gene TRBJ1-1, with a weak D call TRBD1 (5 bases). The germline V gene encodes CDR1 SNHLY and CDR2 FYNNEI. The CDR3 length is 13 residues. Trimming took off 7 bases at V and 1 base at J, with 10 bases between the two ends. CDR3 sequence: CASNTGQNTEAFF. The CDR3 coding sequence is TGTGCCAGCAATACTGGACAGAACACTGAAGCTTTCTTT.

In DNA, the CDR3 is TGTGCCAGCTTCCCGGGGGATACCTACAATGAGCAGTTCTTC. Its protein is CASFPGDTYNEQFF. The chain has TRBV2 and TRBJ2-1, with D possibly matching TRBD2 (6 bases). The CDR3 extends over 14 amino acids. CDR1 and CDR2 (germline): SNHLY, FYNNEI. With 8 bases removed from V and 2 bases from J, the gap between germline ends came to 13 bases.

The chain employs TRBV19 and TRBJ1-6; 11 bases fit TRBD1. The length of the CDR3 is 14 residues. Germline trimming cut 6 bases from V and 10 bases from J; bases unmatched to any gene: 5. Germline CDR1 is LNHDA and CDR2 is SQIVND (reference sequence). Here the CDR3 DNA reads TGTGCCAGTAGGGACAGGGGGCGAAGCTCACCCCTCCACTTT. This translates into CASRDRGRSSPLHF.

The rearrangement uses TRBV5-6 and TRBJ1-2; D perhaps matches TRBD1 (6 bases). V was trimmed by 3 bases and J by 2 bases, leaving 14 bases between them. Germline assignment: CDR1 SGHDT and CDR2 YYEEEE. The length of the CDR3 is 15 residues. The CDR3 DNA follows: TGTGCCAGCAGCTCCTCTCACACAGGGAACTATGGCTACACCTTC. It is translated as CASSSSHTGNYGYTF.

The J gene is TRBJ2-5, the V gene TRBV18; 14 bases line up with TRBD2. The CDR3 is 20 residues long. The V and J ends lost 4 bases and 3 bases, in that order; junction bases with no gene match: 16. Germline loops: CDR1 KGHSH, CDR2 LQKENI. CDR3 bases: TGTGCCAGCTCACAATACCGGACTAGCGGGGGGCTCGAAAGAAAAGAGACCCAGTACTTC. Translating gives CASSQYRTSGGLERKETQYF.

This chain links TRBV27 with TRBJ2-4; TRBD1 matches at 9 bases. The CDR3 is made up of 16 amino acids. From germline, CDR1 is MNHEY and CDR2 SMNVEV (reference sequence). The trim removed 6 bases at V and 1 base at J, leaving 7 bases unmatched. Here the CDR3 reads CASRKTGGTAKNIQYF. The CDR3 bases are TGTGCCAGCAGGAAGACAGGGGGGACGGCCAAAAACATTCAGTACTTC.

The chain recombines TRBV18 with TRBJ1-1; perhaps TRBD1 as D (5 bases). The CDR3 is made up of 13 amino acids. The V gene lost 6 bases and the J gene lost 2 bases, with 10 bases spanning the gap. Germline values: CDR1 KGHSH, CDR2 LQKENI. The DNA for the CDR3 is TGTGCCAGCTCCCAGACAGATAACACTGAAGCTTTCTTT. It is translated as CASSQTDNTEAFF.

This rearrangement joins TRBV9 to TRBJ2-5; 7 positions agree with TRBD1. Per germline, CDR1 SGDLS and CDR2 YYNGEE. The V gene end was trimmed by 0 bases and the J gene end by 5 bases; junction bases not matched to a gene: 7. The CDR3 is 15 residues long. The CDR3 DNA is TGTGCCAGCAGCGTAGGAGGACCCAGGGGGGAGACCCAGTACTTC. Translating gives CASSVGGPRGETQYF.

The V gene is TRBV20-1, the J gene TRBJ2-5; unclear D gene. This CDR3 is built from 13 residues. From germline, CDR1 is DFQATT and CDR2 SNEGSKA (reference sequence). V was pared by 3 bases and J by 5 bases, with 13 bases between. CDR3 DNA: TGCAGTGCTAGTATCCAGCACGGGGAGACCCAGTACTTC. Protein product: CSASIQHGETQYF.

This rearrangement joins TRBV19 to TRBJ1-3, with a weak D call TRBD1 (5 bases). The CDR3 length is 14 residues. With 5 bases removed from V and 0 bases from J, the gap between germline ends came to 8 bases. The germline CDR1 and CDR2 sequences are LNHDA and SQIVND (reference sequence). CDR3 bases: TGTGCCAGTAGTCCGACAGCCTCTGGAAACACCATATATTTT. This sequence encodes CASSPTASGNTIYF. Full variable domain (missing parts from reference TRBV19 and TRBJ1-3): DGGITQSPKYLFRKEGQNVTLSCEQNLNHDAMYWYRQDPGQGLRLIYYSQIVNDFQKGDIAEGYSVSREKKESFPLTVTSAQKNPTAFYLCASSPTASGNTIYFGEGSWLTVV.

V and J are TRBV27 and TRBJ2-5; the match to TRBD1 covers 8 bases. Germline CDR1 and CDR2: MNHEY and SMNVEV (reference sequence). J lost 9 bases, V lost 3 bases, and 9 bases had no gene match. This CDR3 spans 14 amino acids. The CDR3 DNA reads TGTGCCAGCAGTTTGAAAGGACAGGGTTCGGCCCAGTACTTC. It yields the protein CASSLKGQGSAQYF.

The V gene is TRBV7-2, the J gene TRBJ1-4; tentative D call: TRBD1 (6 bases). The CDR3 is 14 residues long. CDR1 is SGHTA, CDR2 FQGNSA, per germline. The germline V and J ends were trimmed by 4 bases and 3 bases, with 9 bases remaining between them. The CDR3: CASSSGASNEKLFF. Here the CDR3 DNA reads TGTGCCAGCAGCTCAGGGGCTTCTAATGAAAAACTGTTTTTT.

This chain uses TRBV21-1 with TRBJ2-1; the table's D gene call, TRBD1, was not cross checked with the DNA. TRBV21-1 is annotated as a pseudogene. The CDR3 totals 13 residues. CDR3 region: CASSITGRDEQFF. The CDR3 coding sequence is TGTGCCAGCAGCATTACAGGGCGCGATGAGCAGTTCTTC.

This clone was recorded only once. The V gene is TRBV3-1 (or the pseudogene TRBV3-2), the J gene TRBJ1-3; D is perhaps TRBD1 (5 bases). CDR1 and CDR2 from the germline V gene are LGHDT and YNNKEL (reference sequence). The CDR3 runs 13 residues. Trimming took off 0 bases at V and 9 bases at J, with 9 bases between the two ends. This chain's CDR3 is CASSQDIGGTIYF. CDR3 nucleotide sequence: TGTGCCAGCAGCCAAGATATCGGGGGCACCATATATTTT.

V gene TRBV11-2 combines with J gene TRBJ2-2, with 7 bases that match TRBD1. The V gene's germline CDR1 is SGHAT and CDR2 FQNNGV. The CDR3 extends over 16 amino acids. V lost 1 base, J lost 1 base, and 3 bases stayed unmatched. CDR3: CASSLGRQGNTGELFF. CDR3 sequence (DNA): TGTGCCAGCAGCTTAGGTCGACAGGGGAACACCGGGGAGCTGTTTTTT.

The J gene is TRBJ1-1, the V gene TRBV5-5; the match to TRBD1 covers 7 bases. Per germline, CDR1 SGHKS and CDR2 YYEKEE (reference sequence). The CDR3 length is 14 residues. Losses at the gene ends were 0 bases for V and 5 bases for J; bases not matched to a gene: 4. CDR3 protein: CASSLEGARTEAFF. The CDR3 DNA is TGTGCCAGCAGCTTGGAGGGGGCGCGGACTGAAGCTTTCTTT.